The T cell receptor (beta chain) described here comes from a study of cytomegalovirus exposure and HLA in healthy donors. Whole-study results and caveats: CMV serostatus was the only immune exposure information that was available.

The CDR3 consists of 15 residues. CDR1 and CDR2 (germline): LNHDA, SQIVND (reference sequence). The trim removed 3 bases at V and 7 bases at J, leaving 5 bases unmatched. Primers included in the PCR were 60 Vbeta and 13 Jbeta primers. TCRdb's copy holds only in-frame clones and misses some; the assay was immunoSEQ multiplex PCR. The table records under 200,000 clones, 80% to 90% of them present only once. Comment on this clone: What it recognizes is unknown.

This chain links TRBV19 with TRBJ2-1, with 11 bases matching TRBD2. Sequencing input: PBMCs. The clonotype originates from a man aged 18 to 29 in good health and CMV-seropositive. CDR3 in DNA: TGTGCCAGTAGTATCGGGGGACTAGCGGTTAATGAGCAGTTCTTC. This codes for CASSIGGLAVNEQFF. The full variable domain, rest sourced from reference TRBV19 and TRBJ2-1, is DGGITQSPKYLFRKEGQNVTLSCEQNLNHDAMYWYRQDPGQGLRLIYYSQIVNDFQKGDIAEGYSVSREKKESFPLTVTSAQKNPTAFYLCASSIGGLAVNEQFFGPGTRLTVL.